This is a list of T cell receptor beta chains from one sample in a study of cytomegalovirus exposure and HLA in healthy donors. Method: immunoSEQ multiplex PCR; TCRdb's copy keeps in-frame clones and lacks some. Among roughly 73,000 clones listed, 94% were seen once. The source material was PBMCs. These receptors came from a man between 18 and 29 years old in good health and CMV-seropositive. The CDR3 runs from the conserved cysteine through the conserved F or W. Fields, in order: D gene, V gene, J gene, CDR3 length, clone size, CDR3 protein, CDR3 DNA. D genes are given only for firm matches. The size field is filled for only some rows; it gives once, few, many or a size class.

.	TRBV7-9	TRBJ2-7	14	.	CASSFTGTIYEQYF	TGTGCCAGCAGCTTTACAGGGACTATCTACGAGCAGTACTTC
TRBD2	TRBV9	TRBJ2-3	16	.	CASSVGGSVSTETQYF	TGTGCCAGCAGCGTGGGCGGGAGCGTCAGCACAGAAACGCAGTATTTT
.	TRBV19	TRBJ1-2	14	.	CASSMRGAFNGYTF	TGTGCCAGTAGTATGCGGGGCGCTTTCAATGGCTACACCTTC
TRBD2	TRBV9	TRBJ2-1	16	.	CASTNTTSASYNEQFF	TGTGCCAGCACCAACACGACTAGCGCATCCTACAATGAGCAGTTCTTC
.	TRBV7-3	TRBJ2-7	14	.	CASSLSAGPYEQYF	TGTGCCAGCAGCTTATCAGCGGGCCCCTACGAGCAGTACTTC
.	TRBV28	TRBJ2-7	13	.	CASSRRERYEQYF	TGTGCCAGCAGTCGACGAGAGCGCTACGAGCAGTACTTC
TRBD2	TRBV6-4	TRBJ2-1	16	.	CASSDSGREGLNEQFF	TGTGCCAGCAGTGACTCGGGTCGGGAGGGCCTGAATGAGCAGTTCTTC
TRBD2	TRBV6-5	TRBJ2-1	16	once	CASSYSTSGSYGEQFF	TGTGCCAGCAGTTACTCTACTAGCGGGAGTTACGGTGAGCAGTTCTTC
TRBD1	TRBV18	TRBJ2-7	14	.	CASSPQGQSYEQYF	TGTGCCAGCTCACCACAGGGACAGTCTTACGAGCAGTACTTC
TRBD1	TRBV28	TRBJ2-2	17	.	CASSPATGGYKAGELFF	TGTGCCAGCAGCCCCGCAACAGGGGGCTATAAGGCCGGGGAGCTGTTTTTT
.	TRBV7-9	TRBJ2-2	14	.	CASSPRVNTGELFF	TGTGCCAGCAGCCCCAGGGTGAACACCGGGGAGCTGTTTTTT
.	TRBV29-1	TRBJ2-3	14	once	CSAELWERTDTQYF	TGCAGCGCTGAATTATGGGAGCGCACAGATACGCAGTATTTT
TRBD1	TRBV5-1	TRBJ2-4	12	.	CASSLGQGIQYF	TGCGCCAGCAGCCTTGGACAGGGCATTCAGTACTTC
.	TRBV5-1	TRBJ2-5	17	.	CASSLDVGGLWRETQYF	TGCGCCAGCAGCTTGGATGTCGGGGGGCTATGGAGAGAGACCCAGTACTTC
.	TRBV27	TRBJ2-6	13	.	CASSPGRANVLTF	TGTGCCAGCAGCCCGGGGAGGGCCAACGTCCTGACTTTC
.	TRBV28	TRBJ1-1	13	.	CASSPDLTAEAFF	TGTGCCAGCAGCCCTGACTTGACAGCTGAAGCTTTCTTT
.	TRBV28	TRBJ1-5	14	.	CASSEGYKEQPQHF	TGTGCCAGCAGTGAGGGATACAAGGAACAGCCCCAGCATTTT
.	TRBV14	TRBJ1-2	15	.	CASSQELKGAYGYTF	TGTGCCAGCAGCCAAGAACTCAAAGGGGCCTATGGCTACACCTTC
TRBD2	TRBV5-6	TRBJ2-7	15	.	CASNPHVAGGWEQYF	TGTGCCAGCAACCCCCACGTAGCGGGAGGGTGGGAGCAGTACTTC
TRBD2	TRBV27	TRBJ2-3	19	.	CASRARLAGQRRGTDTQYF	TGTGCCAGCAGAGCCCGTCTAGCGGGACAAAGGCGGGGCACAGATACGCAGTATTTT
.	TRBV25-1	TRBJ2-1	17	.	CASSAGTSLSSYNEQFF	TGTGCCAGCAGCGCTGGGACATCCTTGAGCTCCTACAATGAGCAGTTCTTC
.	TRBV25-1	TRBJ1-1	13	.	CASSPGWVTEAFF	TGTGCCAGCTCTCCAGGGTGGGTTACTGAAGCTTTCTTT
TRBD2	TRBV7-6	TRBJ2-1	16	.	CASSRTQTSGRAGQFF	TGTGCCAGCAGCCGAACTCAGACTAGCGGGAGGGCCGGTCAGTTCTTC
.	TRBV29-1	TRBJ2-7	14	once	CSASRGLSSYEQYF	TGCAGCGCCTCGCGAGGGCTTTCTTCCTACGAGCAGTACTTC
.	TRBV6-1	TRBJ1-5	14	.	CASDGQRGGQPQHF	TGTGCCAGCGACGGTCAAAGGGGCGGTCAGCCCCAGCATTTT
TRBD2	TRBV7-9	TRBJ2-1	17	.	CASSSAVGGRDYNEQFF	TGTGCCAGCAGCTCGGCGGTAGGCGGGAGGGATTACAATGAGCAGTTCTTC
TRBD2	TRBV10-2	TRBJ2-1	14	.	CASTHLAGVNEQFF	TGCGCCAGCACTCACCTAGCGGGAGTCAATGAGCAGTTCTTC
TRBD1	TRBV2	TRBJ1-1	13	.	CASSPQGVTEAFF	TGTGCCAGCAGTCCACAGGGGGTCACTGAAGCTTTCTTT
TRBD1	TRBV19	TRBJ1-5	14	.	CASSYSRGNQPQHF	TGTGCCAGTAGTTACAGCAGGGGGAATCAGCCCCAGCATTTT